This T cell receptor (beta chain) is drawn from a study of beta chain features in type 1 diabetes. Study as a whole: All of the samples together had some 99 million sorted cells examined. Study-level findings and limits: Within each of all four CD4+ subsets, Type 1 diabetes patients had TCRB CDR3s that were moderately but significantly shorter.

For this clone: Its specificity is not known.

As every portion of the isolated RNA was reverse transcribed, the sequencing read expressed TCRB transcripts. TCRdb's copy holds only in-frame clones and misses some; the assay was immunoSEQ multiplex PCR. The sample yields hundreds of thousands of clones, about an eighth seen once. Germline CDR1 is GTSNPN and CDR2 is SVGIG (reference sequence). CDR3 size: 17 residues. J gave up 6 bases and V 5 bases, and 17 bases lay outside the gene matches. Sequenced input: naive CD4+ T cells from blood. The chain links TRBV30 to TRBJ1-5, with 9 bases lining up with TRBD1. This sequence originates from a man in his late teens or twenties with type 1 diabetes. CDR3 DNA sequence: TGTGCCTGGGCACCATACAGGGGGCAAGGTGTCGTTCAGCCCCAGCATTTT. Its translation is CAWAPYRGQGVVQPQHF.